Shown below are 12 T cell receptor beta chains from a single sample sequenced in a study of T cell repertoires in aging, cancer and after chemotherapy. A mixed TRB-A/B primer pool amplified rearranged TRB by multiplex touch-down PCR. One entry per CDR3 protein, called by TCRdb with MiXCR from the multiplex PCR reads. The sample has approximately 8,400 distinct CDR3 sequences, roughly 32% seen once; the top ten hold more than 3%. Amplification of TCR beta used genomic DNA extracted from peripheral blood. The source material was blood. These receptors all come from a human donor in good health.

This clonotype was seen a few times. The chain couples TRBV7-9 to TRBJ1-5; D is uncertain. Trimming took 7 bases from V and 4 from J, leaving 8 bases between them. The CDR3 length is 12 residues. Germline CDR1 SEHNR, CDR2 FQNEAQ (reference sequence). CDR3 coding DNA: TGTGCCAGCACCTTGGGTAATCAGCCCCAGCATTTT. It specifies CASTLGNQPQHF.

By share, this clonotype ranks as medium-sized. The chain recombines TRBV19 with TRBJ2-7; 9 positions agree with TRBD1. The CDR3 spans 15 residues. The J segment lost 2 bases and the V segment lost 6 bases, leaving 8 bases of the junction unmatched. In germline, CDR1 is LNHDA, CDR2 SQIVND (reference sequence). The CDR3: CASSLVGQGTYEQYF. CDR3 sequence (DNA): TGTGCCAGTAGCCTTGTGGGACAGGGAACCTACGAGCAGTACTTC.

V usage is TRBV7-9 and J usage is TRBJ2-7; tentative D call: TRBD1 (5 bases). The germline V gene encodes CDR1 SEHNR and CDR2 FQNEAQ (reference sequence). The V end was cut by 1 base, the J end by 6 bases, with 7 bases between. The CDR3 is made up of 12 amino acids. CDR3 DNA: TGTGCCAGCAGCTTAGTAGGGGCCGAGCAGTACTTC. Its protein is CASSLVGAEQYF.

The V call is TRBV15, the J call TRBJ1-2, with a tentative D call TRBD1 (6 bases). The CDR3 has 14 amino acids. V was cut by 3 bases and J by 4 bases, with 12 bases left in between. Germline CDR1 and CDR2: LNHNV and YYDKDF (reference sequence). In nucleotides, the CDR3 is TGTGCCACCAGCAGGGCAGGGGTGGCCTATGGCTACACCTTC. Its protein is CATSRAGVAYGYTF.

The chain couples TRBV12-3 or TRBV12-4 to TRBJ1-2; maybe TRBD1 (5 bases). The CDR3 extends over 14 amino acids. V lost 1 base to trimming and J lost 7 bases, with 13 bases between them. CDR3 sequence (DNA): TGTGCCAGCAGTTTAGTTCAGGGCTCGGCTGGCTACACCTTC. This encodes CASSLVQGSAGYTF.

In this sample, this clonotype is medium-sized. V usage is TRBV19 and J usage is TRBJ2-2; a weak D match, TRBD1 (5 bases). This CDR3 has 14 amino acids. Germline CDR1 reads LNHDA; CDR2 reads SQIVND (reference sequence). V lost 9 bases to trimming and J lost 3 bases, with 14 bases between them. The CDR3 DNA is TGTGCCAGCATGGACAAATACCACACCGGGGAGCTGTTTTTT. It yields the protein CASMDKYHTGELFF.

This clonotype was picked up a small number of times. The chain couples TRBV18 to TRBJ1-1; D remains ambiguous. V lost 2 bases to trimming and J lost 0 bases, with 10 bases between them. CDR3 size: 15 residues. CDR1 and CDR2 from the germline V gene are KGHSH and LQKENI. The DNA for the CDR3 is TGTGCCAGCTCACCATCCTACGGGGTGAACACTGAAGCTTTCTTT. Translating it yields CASSPSYGVNTEAFF.

The chain links TRBV5-1 to TRBJ2-4; 8 nucleotides align to TRBD1. The CDR3 is 16 amino acids. V gave up 0 bases and J gave up 6 bases; unmatched junction bases: 8. Germline V gene lookup returns CDR1 SGHRS and CDR2 YFSETQ. The CDR3 bases are TGCGCCAGCAGCTTGGCACTCGACAGGGGTAGAAACATTCAGTACTTC. Translating gives CASSLALDRGRNIQYF.

This clonotype was seen a handful of times. The chain employs TRBV15 and TRBJ1-1, with D possibly TRBD1 on 5 matching bases. This CDR3 has 13 amino acids. V was pared by 0 bases and J by 8 bases, with 10 bases between. Looked up from germline, CDR1 is LNHNV and CDR2 is YYDKDF (reference sequence). The CDR3 region is CATSRDGAWEAFF. The DNA of the CDR3 is TGTGCCACCAGCAGAGATGGGGCATGGGAAGCTTTCTTT.

In this sample, this clonotype turned up once. This rearrangement joins TRBV5-4 to TRBJ1-6; TRBD1 is a possible D gene (5 bases). Deletions cut 4 bases from V and 7 bases from J, with 15 bases between. CDR1 is SGHNT, CDR2 YYREEE, per germline (reference sequence). The CDR3 length is 15 residues. CDR3 sequence (DNA): TGTGCCAGCAGCCCCGGGGCAGGAGGCAATTCACCCCTCCACTTT. This encodes CASSPGAGGNSPLHF. Using reference TRBV5-4 and TRBJ1-6 for the parts outside the CDR3, the full variable domain is ETGVTQSPTHLIKTRGQQVTLRCSSQSGHNTVSWYQQALGQGPQFIFQYYREEENGRGNFPPRFSGLQFPNYSSELNVNALELDDSALYLCASSPGAGGNSPLHFGNGTRLTVT.

CDR3 sequence reads: CASSSPEGARNTEAFF. CDR3 in DNA: TGTGCCAGCAGCTCCCCCGAGGGCGCGAGGAACACTGAAGCTTTCTTT. The gene calls are TRBV5-6 and TRBJ1-1, with unresolved D. In germline, CDR1 is SGHDT, CDR2 YYEEEE. Trimming pared 3 bases from V and 1 base from J, leaving 16 bases between. The length of the CDR3 is 16 residues. Full variable domain (rest looked up from reference TRBV5-6 and TRBJ1-1): DAGVTQSPTHLIKTRGQQVTLRCSPKSGHDTVSWYQQALGQGPQFIFQYYEEEERQRGNFPDRFSGHQFPNYSSELNVNALLLGDSALYLCASSSPEGARNTEAFFGQGTRLTVV.

This clonotype was counted between two and nine times. The rearrangement links TRBV6-2 or TRBV6-3 to TRBJ2-7, with 12 bases aligning to TRBD2. The CDR3 runs to 16 residues. Germline CDR1 is MNHEY and CDR2 is SVGEGT. V was clipped by 4 bases and J by 5 bases; unmatched bases: 9. The chain's CDR3 is CASSSSPRLAGDEQYF. The DNA of the CDR3 is TGTGCCAGCAGTTCCTCTCCCCGACTAGCGGGGGACGAGCAGTACTTC.